The clone carrying this TCR beta chain was seen a handful of times. The antigen is not known. V dropped 7 bases and J dropped 5; count of bases not matched to a gene: 8. The CDR3 contains 12 residues. CDR1 and CDR2 (germline): SQVTM, ANQGSEA. These data come from a study of T cell responses to AZD1222 COVID-19 vaccine. Study information: Second-dose timings of about 4 or about 12 weeks were pooled. Findings of the study overall: Sampled repertoires all dated from after the peak T cell response. White British ancestry dominated among donors, who included more females, and clonal diversity was possibly underestimated. The span of vaccine-associated CD4 TCRs extended across spike, with dominance at 160-218 and 743-854.

Profiled with immunoSEQ multiplex PCR; TCRdb holds only in-frame clones, not every one. The sample includes some 95,000 clones, 85% to 90% of them seen just once. This chain joins TRBV29-1 and TRBJ2-7; 7 nucleotides agree with TRBD2. This TCR was sampled from an adult in good health. This sample comprised peripheral blood, obtained on day 0 of AZD1222 vaccination. The chain's CDR3 is CSASPSGNEQYF. The CDR3 nucleotides are TGCAGCGCTTCTCCTAGCGGAAACGAGCAGTACTTC.